What follows is one T cell receptor (beta chain) and its context. The antigen remains undetermined. This sample is part of a study of cytomegalovirus exposure and HLA in healthy donors. Broader study findings: Most TCR sequences showed up rarely, but some public TCRs showed up in many donors. According to the study, 160 or so TCR beta chains were cytomegalovirus-associated. It was in a later analysis that TCR association rates were seen to vary by HLA locus, highest for DRB1 and lowest for HLA-C.

CDR3 length: 15 amino acids. Per germline, CDR1 MNHEY and CDR2 SVGAGI. Losses at the gene ends were 5 bases for V and 2 bases for J; bases not matched to a gene: 4. The PCR ran on 60 Vbeta and 13 Jbeta primers. Profiling relied on immunoSEQ multiplex PCR, and the TCRdb table lists in-frame clones only, not all of them. Recorded here are roughly 100,000 clones; the top ten clones represent roughly 3.5%. The V gene is TRBV6-5, the J gene TRBJ2-7, with 12 bases aligning to TRBD2. This clonotype was obtained from a man between 35 and 55 years old in good health and CMV-seronegative. Source material: PBMCs. This CDR3 reads CASSLAGGSTYEQYF. CDR3 sequence (DNA): TGTGCCAGCAGTCTAGCGGGGGGGTCTACCTACGAGCAGTACTTC.